Presented here are 5 T cell receptor beta chains from one specimen sequenced in a study of blood T cells in healthy people across ages. A second about 6 to 12 cycle PCR used barcoded and J-beta primers. TCRdb independently ran MiXCR on the 5' RACE reads; one entry per CDR3 protein. The profile covers some 1,500,000 distinct CDR3 sequences, with less than 45% appearing a single time and approximately 4% taken by the ten largest. Sequences were obtained from blood. These receptors originate from a woman aged 18-35 years in good health.

The chain uses TRBV7-2 and TRBJ2-5; TRBD1 agrees at 7 bases. Germline V gene lookup returns CDR1 SGHTA and CDR2 FQGNSA. The CDR3 runs 16 residues. The junction had 13 bases not matched to a gene; V was cut back by 5 bases and J by 4 bases. CDR3 protein: CASSIPVQGLLETQYF. The CDR3 DNA sequence: TGTGCCAGCAGCATACCGGTACAGGGGCTTTTAGAGACCCAGTACTTC.

Many counts were recorded for this clonotype. This chain uses TRBV20-1 with TRBJ2-3; 9 bases fit TRBD2. The V gene's germline CDR1 is DFQATT and CDR2 SNEGSKA (reference sequence). This CDR3 is built from 16 residues. The V gene end was trimmed by 1 base and the J gene end by 4 bases; junction bases not matched to a gene: 9. The CDR3 DNA reads TGCAGTGCTAGAGTAGACTTAGCGGGAGAGTCAGATACGCAGTATTTT. It translates to CSARVDLAGESDTQYF.

This chain uses TRBV20-1 with TRBJ1-5, with D possibly TRBD1 on 6 matching bases. The germline V gene has CDR1 DFQATT and CDR2 SNEGSKA (reference sequence). This CDR3 has 14 amino acids. The V and J ends lost 1 base and 5 bases respectively, with 12 bases between them. The CDR3 nucleotides read TGCAGTGCTAGAGTTAAACAGGGTTATCAGCCCCAGCATTTT. Its protein product is CSARVKQGYQPQHF.

A note on this clonotype: A much more abundant neighbour one base away suggests this may be a read error. This chain joins TRBV7-2 and TRBJ1-5; D uncertain. The J call could be wrong; TRBJ2-3 is a better fit for the DNA end. Germline lookup yields CDR1 SGHTA and CDR2 FQGNSA. The CDR3 totals 14 residues. The DNA for the CDR3 is TGTGCCAGCAGCTTTGGGTTCAGCAATCAGCCCCAGTATTTT. Protein: CASSFGFSNQPQYF.

V is TRBV7-2 and J is TRBJ1-2; D might be TRBD1 (5 bases). With 5 bases removed from V and 11 bases from J, the gap between germline ends came to 18 bases. Germline V gene lookup returns CDR1 SGHTA and CDR2 FQGNSA. This CDR3 has 13 residues. The CDR3 DNA reads TGTGCCAGCAGCCGGGACGGGGATCCTGGTTACACCTTC. It codes for CASSRDGDPGYTF.